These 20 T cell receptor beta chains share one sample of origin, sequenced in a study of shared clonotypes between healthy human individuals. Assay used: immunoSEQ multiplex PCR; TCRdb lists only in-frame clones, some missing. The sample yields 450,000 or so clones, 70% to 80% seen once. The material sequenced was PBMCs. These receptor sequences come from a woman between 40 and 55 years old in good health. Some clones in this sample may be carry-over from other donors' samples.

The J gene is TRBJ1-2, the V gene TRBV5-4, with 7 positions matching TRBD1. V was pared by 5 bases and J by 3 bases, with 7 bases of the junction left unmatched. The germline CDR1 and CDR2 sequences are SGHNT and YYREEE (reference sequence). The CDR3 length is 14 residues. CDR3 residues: CASRSRGAYYGYTF. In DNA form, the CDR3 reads TGTGCCAGCAGAAGCAGGGGGGCCTACTATGGCTACACCTTC. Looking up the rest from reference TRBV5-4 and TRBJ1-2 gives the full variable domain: ETGVTQSPTHLIKTRGQQVTLRCSSQSGHNTVSWYQQALGQGPQFIFQYYREEENGRGNFPPRFSGLQFPNYSSELNVNALELDDSALYLCASRSRGAYYGYTFGSGTRLTVV.

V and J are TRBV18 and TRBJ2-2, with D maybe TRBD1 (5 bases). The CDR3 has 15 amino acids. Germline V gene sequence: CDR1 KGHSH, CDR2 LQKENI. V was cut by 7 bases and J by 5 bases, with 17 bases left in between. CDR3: CASFTRQGWTGELFF. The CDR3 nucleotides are TGTGCCAGCTTCACCCGCCAGGGATGGACCGGGGAGCTGTTTTTT.

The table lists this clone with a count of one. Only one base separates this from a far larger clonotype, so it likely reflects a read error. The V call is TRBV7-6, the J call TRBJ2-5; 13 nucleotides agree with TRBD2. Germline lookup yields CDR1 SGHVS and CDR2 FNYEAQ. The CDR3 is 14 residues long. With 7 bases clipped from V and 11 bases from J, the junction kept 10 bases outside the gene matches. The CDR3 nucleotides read TGTGCCAGCACCCCGGGACTAGCGGGATACGGGCAGTACTTC. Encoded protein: CASTPGLAGYGQYF. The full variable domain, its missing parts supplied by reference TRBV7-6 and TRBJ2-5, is GAGVSQSPRYKVTKRGQDVALRCDPISGHVSLYWYRQALGQGPEFLTYFNYEAQQDKSGLPNDRFSAERPEGSISTLTIQRTEQRDSAMYRCASTPGLAGYGQYFGPGTRLLVL.

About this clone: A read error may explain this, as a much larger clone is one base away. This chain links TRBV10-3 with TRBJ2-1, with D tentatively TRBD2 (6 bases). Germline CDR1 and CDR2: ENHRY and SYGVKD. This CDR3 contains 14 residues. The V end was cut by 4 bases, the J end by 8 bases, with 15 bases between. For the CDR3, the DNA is TGTGCCATCAGTGCTAACGGGAGAGAAGATGAGCAGTTCTTC. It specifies CAISANGREDEQFF.

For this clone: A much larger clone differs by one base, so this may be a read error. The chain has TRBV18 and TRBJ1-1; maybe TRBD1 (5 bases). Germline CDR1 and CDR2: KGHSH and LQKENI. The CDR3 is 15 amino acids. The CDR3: CAGSPTGPTNTEAFF. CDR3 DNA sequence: TGTGCCGGCTCACCTACGGGACCAACGAACACTGAAGCTTTCTTT. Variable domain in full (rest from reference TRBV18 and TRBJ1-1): NAGVMQNPRHLVRRRGQEARLRCSPMKGHSHVYWYRQLPEEGLKFMVYLQKENIIDESGMPKERFSAEFPKEGPSILRIQQVVRGDSAAYFCAGSPTGPTNTEAFFGQGTRLTVV.

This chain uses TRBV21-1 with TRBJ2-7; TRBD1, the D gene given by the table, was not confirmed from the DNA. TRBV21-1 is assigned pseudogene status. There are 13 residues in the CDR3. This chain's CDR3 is CASSKGARYEQYF. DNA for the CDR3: TGTGCCAGCAGCAAAGGGGCCAGGTACGAGCAGTACTTC.

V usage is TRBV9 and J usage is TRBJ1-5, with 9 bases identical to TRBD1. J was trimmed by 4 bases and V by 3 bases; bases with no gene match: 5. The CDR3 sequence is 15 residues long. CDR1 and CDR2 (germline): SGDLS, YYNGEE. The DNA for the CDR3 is TGTGCCAGCAGCGCCACAGGGGGCTATAATCAGCCCCAGCATTTT. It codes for CASSATGGYNQPQHF.

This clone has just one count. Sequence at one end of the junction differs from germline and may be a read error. The CDR3 DNA is TGTGCCAGCACCGCGGGCTATAGCAATCATCCCCAGCATTTT. It specifies CASTAGYSNHPQHF. The chain recombines TRBV2 with TRBJ1-5; D gene uncertain. The CDR3 is 14 residues long. Germline V gene lookup returns CDR1 SNHLY and CDR2 FYNNEI.

The CDR3, as DNA: TGTGCCAGCAGAACCCAGGGGGCATCCTACGAGCAGTACTTC. The encoded protein is CASRTQGASYEQYF. J is TRBJ2-7 and V is TRBV2, with 8 nucleotides matching TRBD1. Germline V CDR1 and CDR2: SNHLY, FYNNEI. With 6 bases clipped from V and 1 base from J, the junction kept 5 bases outside the gene matches. The CDR3 extends over 14 amino acids.

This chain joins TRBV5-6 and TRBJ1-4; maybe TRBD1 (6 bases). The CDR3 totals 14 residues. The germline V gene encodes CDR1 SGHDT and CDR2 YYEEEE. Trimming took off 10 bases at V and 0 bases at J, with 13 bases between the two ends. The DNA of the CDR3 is TGTGCCGAGACAGGAGGTGCAACTAATGAAAAACTGTTTTTT. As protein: CAETGGATNEKLFF. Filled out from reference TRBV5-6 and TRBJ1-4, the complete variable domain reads DAGVTQSPTHLIKTRGQQVTLRCSPKSGHDTVSWYQQALGQGPQFIFQYYEEEERQRGNFPDRFSGHQFPNYSSELNVNALLLGDSALYLCAETGGATNEKLFFGSGTQLSVL.

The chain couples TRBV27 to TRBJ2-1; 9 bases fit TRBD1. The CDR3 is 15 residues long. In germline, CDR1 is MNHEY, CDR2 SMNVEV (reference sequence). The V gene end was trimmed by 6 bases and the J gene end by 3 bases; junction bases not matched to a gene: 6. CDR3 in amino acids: CASRQQGAGYNEQFF. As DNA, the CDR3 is TGTGCCAGCAGGCAACAGGGGGCTGGCTACAATGAGCAGTTCTTC.

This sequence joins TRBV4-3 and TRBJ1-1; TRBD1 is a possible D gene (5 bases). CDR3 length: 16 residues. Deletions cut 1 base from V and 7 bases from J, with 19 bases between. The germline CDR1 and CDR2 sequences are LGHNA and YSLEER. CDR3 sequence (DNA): TGCGCCAGCAGCCAAGTTGGGGGGATCTTTGGCGGTGAAGCTTTCTTT. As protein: CASSQVGGIFGGEAFF.

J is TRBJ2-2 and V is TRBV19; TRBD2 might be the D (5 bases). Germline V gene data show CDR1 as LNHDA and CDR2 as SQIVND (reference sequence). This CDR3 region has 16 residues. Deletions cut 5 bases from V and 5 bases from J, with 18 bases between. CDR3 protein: CASSRTRARGTGELFF. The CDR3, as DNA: TGTGCCAGTAGTCGGACGCGGGCGCGCGGGACCGGGGAGCTGTTTTTT.

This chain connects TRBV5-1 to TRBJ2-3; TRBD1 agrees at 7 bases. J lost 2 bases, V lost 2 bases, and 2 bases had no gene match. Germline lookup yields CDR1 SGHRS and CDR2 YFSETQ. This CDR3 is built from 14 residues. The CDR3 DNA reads TGCGCCAGCAGCTTCACAGGGGACACAGATACGCAGTATTTT. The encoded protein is CASSFTGDTDTQYF.

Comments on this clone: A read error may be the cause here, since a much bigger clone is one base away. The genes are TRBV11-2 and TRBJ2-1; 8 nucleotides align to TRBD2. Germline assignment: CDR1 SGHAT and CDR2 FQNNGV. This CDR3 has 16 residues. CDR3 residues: CAGSLRAGGFYNEQFF. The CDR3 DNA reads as TGTGCCGGCAGCTTAAGGGCGGGAGGTTTTTACAATGAGCAGTTCTTC.

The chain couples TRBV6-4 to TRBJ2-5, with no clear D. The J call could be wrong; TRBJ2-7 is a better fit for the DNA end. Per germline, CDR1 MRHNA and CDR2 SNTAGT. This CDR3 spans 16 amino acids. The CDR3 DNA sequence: TGTGCCAGCAGTGAGGTAGAGGTAATGTGCCCCTACGAGCAGTACTTC. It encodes CASSEVEVMCPYEQYF.

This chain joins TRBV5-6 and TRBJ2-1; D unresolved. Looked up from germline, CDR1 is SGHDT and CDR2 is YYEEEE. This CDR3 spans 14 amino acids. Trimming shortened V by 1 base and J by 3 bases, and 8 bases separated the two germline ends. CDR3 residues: CASSLTHLYNEQFF. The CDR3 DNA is TGTGCCAGCAGCTTGACACACCTCTACAATGAGCAGTTCTTC. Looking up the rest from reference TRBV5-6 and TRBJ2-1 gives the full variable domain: DAGVTQSPTHLIKTRGQQVTLRCSPKSGHDTVSWYQQALGQGPQFIFQYYEEEERQRGNFPDRFSGHQFPNYSSELNVNALLLGDSALYLCASSLTHLYNEQFFGPGTRLTVL.

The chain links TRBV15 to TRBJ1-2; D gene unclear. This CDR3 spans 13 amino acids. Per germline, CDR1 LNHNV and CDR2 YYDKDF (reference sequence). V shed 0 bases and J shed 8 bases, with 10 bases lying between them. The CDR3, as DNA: TGTGCCACCAGCAGAGATCGACATCGGGGCTACACCTTC. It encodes CATSRDRHRGYTF.

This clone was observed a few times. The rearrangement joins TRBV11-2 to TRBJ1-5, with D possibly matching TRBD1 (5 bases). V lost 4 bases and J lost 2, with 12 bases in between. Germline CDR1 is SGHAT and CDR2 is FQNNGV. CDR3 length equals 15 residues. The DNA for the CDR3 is TGTGCCAGCAGCTCAAATTCGGGGGGCAATCAGCCCCAGCATTTT. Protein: CASSSNSGGNQPQHF.

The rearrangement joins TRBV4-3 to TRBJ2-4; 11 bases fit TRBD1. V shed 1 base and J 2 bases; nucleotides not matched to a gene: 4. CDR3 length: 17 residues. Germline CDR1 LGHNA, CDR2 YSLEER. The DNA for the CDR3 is TGCGCCAGCAGCCAAGGGACAGGGGGCACGTCCAAAAACATTCAGTACTTC. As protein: CASSQGTGGTSKNIQYF.